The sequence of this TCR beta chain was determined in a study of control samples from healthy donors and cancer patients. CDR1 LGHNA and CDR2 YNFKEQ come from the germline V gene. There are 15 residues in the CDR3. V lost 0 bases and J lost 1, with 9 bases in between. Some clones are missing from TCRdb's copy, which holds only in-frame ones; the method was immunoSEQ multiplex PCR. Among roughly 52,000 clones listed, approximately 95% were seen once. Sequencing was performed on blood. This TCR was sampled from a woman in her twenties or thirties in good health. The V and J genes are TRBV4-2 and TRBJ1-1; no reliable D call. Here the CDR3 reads CASSQDTVGNTEAFF. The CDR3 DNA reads TGTGCCAGCAGCCAAGATACCGTTGGGAACACTGAAGCTTTCTTT.